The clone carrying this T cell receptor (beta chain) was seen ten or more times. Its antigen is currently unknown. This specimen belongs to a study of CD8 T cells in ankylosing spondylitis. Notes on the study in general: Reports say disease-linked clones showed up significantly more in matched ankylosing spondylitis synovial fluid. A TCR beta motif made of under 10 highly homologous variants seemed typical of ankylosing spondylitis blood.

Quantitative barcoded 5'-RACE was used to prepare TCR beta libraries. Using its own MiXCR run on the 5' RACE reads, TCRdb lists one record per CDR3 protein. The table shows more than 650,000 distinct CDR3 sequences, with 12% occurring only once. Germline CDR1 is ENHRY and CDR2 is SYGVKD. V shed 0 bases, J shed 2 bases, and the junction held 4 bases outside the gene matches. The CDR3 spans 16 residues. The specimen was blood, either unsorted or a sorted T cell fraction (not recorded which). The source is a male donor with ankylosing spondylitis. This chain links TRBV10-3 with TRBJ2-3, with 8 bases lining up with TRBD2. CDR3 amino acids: CAISESSTSATDTQYF. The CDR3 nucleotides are TGTGCCATCAGTGAGTCGTCGACTAGCGCCACAGATACGCAGTATTTT.